The 32 T cell receptor beta chains given below trace back to one sample, sequenced in a study of cytomegalovirus exposure and HLA in healthy donors. Amplification used 60 Vbeta primers and 13 Jbeta primers. The table came from immunoSEQ multiplex PCR; TCRdb's copy has only in-frame clones and leaves some out. The table lists 170,000 or so clones, roughly 78% of them singletons. The sample consisted of PBMCs. The receptor source for this set is a boy between 10 and 17 years old in good health and CMV-seronegative.

Comments on this clone: In the same sample, other DNA sequences code for this CDR3. This chain links TRBV4-3 with TRBJ2-2; D might be TRBD2 (5 bases). Looked up from germline, CDR1 is LGHNA and CDR2 is YSLEER. The CDR3 length is 14 residues. Trimming removed 1 base at V and 6 bases at J, with 9 bases between. The CDR3 nucleotides read TGCGCCAGCAGCCAAGTAGGGCGGGCCGGGGAGCTGTTTTTT. Protein sequence: CASSQVGRAGELFF.

The chain combines TRBV30 with TRBJ2-1; 11 nucleotides match TRBD2. The germline CDR1 and CDR2 sequences are GTSNPN and SVGIG (reference sequence). This CDR3 is 15 amino acids long. The trim removed 5 bases at V and 2 bases at J, leaving 5 bases unmatched. The CDR3 spells CAWVVAGGPYNEQFF. The CDR3 nucleotides read TGTGCCTGGGTAGTAGCGGGAGGGCCCTACAATGAGCAGTTCTTC.

V gene TRBV6-4 combines with J gene TRBJ1-6; 7 positions match TRBD1. Germline V gene data show CDR1 as MRHNA and CDR2 as SNTAGT. The CDR3 loop spans 14 amino acids. V lost 3 bases and J lost 9; bases outside the gene matches: 5. CDR3 bases: TGTGCCAGCAGTGAGGCAGGGGGTGGTTCACCCCTCCACTTT. This translates into CASSEAGGGSPLHF.

In DNA, the CDR3 is TGTGCCAGCAGCTTGCTCGCAGGGACTGGAGAAAAACTGTTTTTT. Translation: CASSLLAGTGEKLFF. J is TRBJ1-4 and V is TRBV5-8; maybe TRBD1 (5 bases). The CDR3 runs 15 residues. CDR1 and CDR2 from the germline V gene are SGHTS and YDEGEE. With 1 base removed from V and 8 bases from J, the gap between germline ends came to 15 bases. Supplemented by reference TRBV5-8 and TRBJ1-4, the full variable domain reads EAGVTQSPTHLIKTRGQQATLRCSPISGHTSVYWYQQALGLGLQFLLWYDEGEERNRGNFPPRFSGRQFPNYSSELNVNALELEDSALYLCASSLLAGTGEKLFFGSGTQLSVL.

This chain connects TRBV5-6 to TRBJ2-5; D is perhaps TRBD1 (6 bases). The CDR3 length is 14 residues. Germline lookup yields CDR1 SGHDT and CDR2 YYEEEE. The V end was cut by 4 bases, the J end by 5 bases, with 15 bases between. Here the CDR3 DNA reads TGTGCCAGCAGCCCATCAGGGGCGAGGGAGACCCAGTACTTC. Its protein product is CASSPSGARETQYF.

The chain joins TRBV9 to TRBJ1-1; 8 bases match TRBD1. The V gene's germline CDR1 is SGDLS and CDR2 YYNGEE. Trimming at V came to 3 bases and at J to 12 bases, leaving 7 bases not matched to a gene. The CDR3 totals 12 residues. CDR3 sequence: CASSAGDRRPFF. Written as DNA, the CDR3 is TGTGCCAGCAGCGCCGGGGACAGGAGACCTTTCTTT.

The J gene is TRBJ1-1, the V gene TRBV7-9; D ambiguous. CDR3 length equals 14 residues. The ends were cut back, 7 bases at V and 5 bases at J, with 17 bases in the middle. The germline gives CDR1 SEHNR, CDR2 FQNEAQ (reference sequence). CDR3 DNA: TGTGCCAGCACCCTTGGGTCCCCGACTACTGAAGCTTTCTTT. Translating gives CASTLGSPTTEAFF.

The gene calls are TRBV19 and TRBJ1-3; the match to TRBD1 covers 8 bases. The CDR3 is 17 amino acids. The V gene end was trimmed by 4 bases and the J gene end by 0 bases; junction bases not matched to a gene: 8. The germline CDR1 and CDR2 sequences are LNHDA and SQIVND (reference sequence). The CDR3 is CASSNSGQVFSGNTIYF. DNA for the CDR3: TGTGCCAGTAGTAACTCGGGACAGGTCTTCTCTGGAAACACCATATATTTT.

The CDR3 sequence is CASSLKTDRGYQETQYF. The CDR3, as DNA: TGTGCCAGCAGCTTAAAGACGGACAGGGGTTATCAAGAGACCCAGTACTTC. The chain joins TRBV11-2 to TRBJ2-5, with TRBD1 matching over 9 bases. In germline, CDR1 is SGHAT, CDR2 FQNNGV. The ends lost 2 bases at V and 2 bases at J; junction bases unmatched: 9. The CDR3 sequence is 17 residues long. Complete variable domain (other parts from reference TRBV11-2 and TRBJ2-5): EAGVAQSPRYKIIEKRQSVAFWCNPISGHATLYWYQQILGQGPKLLIQFQNNGVVDDSQLPKDRFSAERLKGVDSTLKIQPAKLEDSAVYLCASSLKTDRGYQETQYFGPGTRLLVL.

The chain recombines TRBV5-8 with TRBJ1-2, with no clear D. The CDR3 runs to 13 residues. The V end was cut by 1 base, the J end by 4 bases, with 8 bases between. Germline V gene data show CDR1 as SGHTS and CDR2 as YDEGEE. DNA for the CDR3: TGTGCCAGCAGCTTGCTTAACTCCTATGGCTACACCTTC. This encodes CASSLLNSYGYTF.

This clone was observed a handful of times. V is TRBV19 and J is TRBJ2-1; 8 bases map to TRBD2. The junction had 8 bases not matched to a gene; V was cut back by 3 bases and J by 7 bases. Germline V gene sequence: CDR1 LNHDA, CDR2 SQIVND (reference sequence). CDR3 length: 15 residues. Here the CDR3 reads CASSMERSGGNEQFF. The CDR3 DNA reads as TGTGCCAGTAGTATGGAGCGGAGCGGGGGTAATGAGCAGTTCTTC.

The chain combines TRBV6-4 with TRBJ2-1, with a possible D match to TRBD2 (7 bases). The germline V and J ends were trimmed by 3 bases and 9 bases, with 18 bases remaining between them. There are 15 residues in the CDR3. Looked up from germline, CDR1 is MRHNA and CDR2 is SNTAGT. The CDR3: CASSESRERGGEQFF. CDR3 sequence (DNA): TGTGCCAGCAGTGAGAGTCGGGAGAGGGGGGGTGAGCAGTTCTTC.

This chain links TRBV4-2 with TRBJ2-3; 7 nucleotides agree with TRBD2. Germline V lookup: CDR1 LGHNA, CDR2 YNFKEQ. Trimming cost V 4 bases and J 2 bases; bases outside gene matches: 3. This CDR3 has 14 amino acids. CDR3 residues: CASSPGTTTDTQYF. CDR3 DNA: TGTGCCAGCAGCCCCGGGACTACCACAGATACGCAGTATTTT.

Written as DNA, the CDR3 is TGTGCCAGCAGCGTAGGAGATATCAGCACAGATACGCAGTATTTT. It specifies CASSVGDISTDTQYF. The V call is TRBV9, the J call TRBJ2-3; D is undetermined. Germline assignment: CDR1 SGDLS and CDR2 YYNGEE. CDR3 size: 15 residues. Deletions cut 0 bases from V and 0 bases from J, with 8 bases between.

J is TRBJ1-2 and V is TRBV14; D unclear. Germline-derived CDR1 and CDR2 are SGHDN and FVKESK. CDR3 length: 12 amino acids. V lost 3 bases to trimming and J lost 0 bases, with 2 bases between them. The CDR3 is CASSHTNYGYTF. CDR3 in DNA: TGTGCCAGCAGCCACACTAACTATGGCTACACCTTC.

The rearrangement joins TRBV5-6 to TRBJ1-4, with D possibly matching TRBD1 (5 bases). The CDR3 runs 15 residues. V lost 4 bases, J lost 7 bases, and 17 bases lay in between. Germline V gene lookup returns CDR1 SGHDT and CDR2 YYEEEE. The CDR3 sequence is CASSPDKGFGEKLFF. The CDR3 bases are TGTGCCAGCAGCCCCGACAAGGGGTTCGGTGAAAAACTGTTTTTT.

The chain links TRBV5-1 to TRBJ2-1, with D perhaps matching TRBD1 (6 bases). This CDR3 spans 13 amino acids. In germline, CDR1 is SGHRS, CDR2 YFSETQ. Trimming removed 0 bases from V and 8 bases from J, with 9 bases in between. CDR3 DNA sequence: TGCGCCAGCAGCTTGGCCAGGGGTGATGAGCAGTTCTTC. Protein: CASSLARGDEQFF.

This chain links TRBV7-8 with TRBJ1-2; tentatively, D is TRBD1 (6 bases). CDR1 and CDR2 from the germline V gene are SGHVS and FQNEAQ. This CDR3 has 17 amino acids. The ends were cut back, 1 base at V and 2 bases at J, with 17 bases in the middle. The CDR3 is CASSLVPGTISNYGYTF. CDR3 nucleotides: TGTGCCAGCAGCTTAGTGCCAGGGACAATTTCAAACTATGGCTACACCTTC.

The chain is built from TRBV5-1 and TRBJ1-2, with 8 bases identical to TRBD1. This CDR3 has 16 amino acids. Losses at the gene ends were 5 bases for V and 3 bases for J; bases not matched to a gene: 12. Germline values: CDR1 SGHRS, CDR2 YFSETQ. The CDR3 region has the DNA TGCGCCAGCAGATCCCTTGACCAGGGGGCGTACTATGGCTACACCTTC. This sequence encodes CASRSLDQGAYYGYTF.

The chain has TRBV9 and TRBJ1-3; 9 positions agree with TRBD1. CDR3 length equals 18 residues. J lost 7 bases, V lost 7 bases, and 21 bases had no gene match. Germline V CDR1 and CDR2: SGDLS, YYNGEE. CDR3 loop: CASGGPGQGSVRANTIYF. DNA for the CDR3: TGTGCCAGCGGGGGGCCGGGACAGGGATCTGTTCGGGCGAACACCATATATTTT. Drawing the rest from reference TRBV9 and TRBJ1-3, the complete variable domain is DSGVTQTPKHLITATGQRVTLRCSPRSGDLSVYWYQQSLDQGLQFLIQYYNGEERAKGNILERFSAQQFPDLHSELNLSSLELGDSALYFCASGGPGQGSVRANTIYFGEGSWLTVV.

V and J are TRBV4-1 and TRBJ1-1, with D hard to call. The germline gives CDR1 MGHRA, CDR2 YSYEKL. Trimming removed 4 bases from V and 4 bases from J, with 16 bases in between. CDR3 length: 15 amino acids. CDR3 coding DNA: TGCGCCAGCAGCCGAAGGAGGGCAGCGGGCACTGAAGCTTTCTTT. Its translation is CASSRRRAAGTEAFF.

The V and J genes are TRBV29-1 and TRBJ1-4, with a possible D match to TRBD1 (6 bases). V gave up 4 bases and J gave up 7 bases, with 10 bases separating them. The germline gives CDR1 SQVTM, CDR2 ANQGSEA. The CDR3 consists of 12 residues. The CDR3 DNA follows: TGCAGCGTTGCGGTGGGGGCTGAAAAACTGTTTTTT. Amino acids: CSVAVGAEKLFF.

The V call is TRBV4-3, the J call TRBJ2-1; 7 bases map to TRBD2. Per the germline V gene, CDR1 is LGHNA and CDR2 is YSLEER. The CDR3 has 16 residues. Trimming removed 0 bases from V and 6 bases from J; junction bases left unmatched: 8. The CDR3 sequence: CASSQELAGEGNEQFF. In DNA form, the CDR3 reads TGCGCCAGCAGCCAAGAGTTAGCGGGTGAAGGCAATGAGCAGTTCTTC.

The V call is TRBV9, the J call TRBJ2-5, with D possibly matching TRBD2 (7 bases). CDR1 and CDR2 from the germline V gene are SGDLS and YYNGEE. The V gene lost 6 bases and the J gene lost 5 bases, with 26 bases spanning the gap. The CDR3 covers 17 residues. The CDR3 nucleotides are TGTGCCAGCACCGGAGGGGCGGACAAAGGGGGAGGGGAGACCCAGTACTTC. Translating it yields CASTGGADKGGGETQYF.

This clone was recorded a few times. This chain joins TRBV19 and TRBJ1-2; D unclear. The CDR3 sequence is 16 residues long. Deletions cut 3 bases from V and 0 bases from J, with 14 bases between. Germline V gene data show CDR1 as LNHDA and CDR2 as SQIVND (reference sequence). The CDR3 DNA sequence: TGTGCCAGTAGTATTAGCGGATATTCAACTAACTATGGCTACACCTTC. Amino acid sequence: CASSISGYSTNYGYTF.

The rearrangement links TRBV19 to TRBJ2-2, with a tentative D call TRBD1 (6 bases). This CDR3 contains 15 residues. Germline loops: CDR1 LNHDA, CDR2 SQIVND (reference sequence). V was shortened by 5 bases and J by 3 bases, with 13 bases between the two germline ends. Written as DNA, the CDR3 is TGTGCCAGTAGTGGGGGCGCCCCCCACACCGGGGAGCTGTTTTTT. Translating gives CASSGGAPHTGELFF.

The sample holds a few counts of this clone. This chain joins TRBV6-4 and TRBJ2-3; 10 nucleotides match TRBD2. The CDR3 consists of 17 residues. Trimming cost V 3 bases and J 1 base; bases outside gene matches: 7. Germline lookup yields CDR1 MRHNA and CDR2 SNTAGT. The CDR3 sequence is CASSETAGGYGTDTQYF. In DNA, the CDR3 is TGTGCCAGCAGTGAAACAGCGGGAGGGTACGGCACAGATACGCAGTATTTT.

The V and J genes are TRBV6-6 and TRBJ1-1; a possible D gene is TRBD1 (5 bases). The CDR3 runs 16 residues. V lost 2 bases and J lost 2, with 15 bases in between. CDR1 and CDR2 (germline): MNHNY, SVGAGI (reference sequence). The DNA of the CDR3 is TGTGCCAGCAGTTACCCCCGGGGGGACGGAAACACTGAAGCTTTCTTT. Encoded protein: CASSYPRGDGNTEAFF.

V and J are TRBV29-1 and TRBJ1-1, with D possibly being TRBD1 (6 bases). V was pared by 4 bases and J by 0 bases, with 12 bases between. CDR3 length equals 14 residues. Germline values: CDR1 SQVTM, CDR2 ANQGSEA. This chain's CDR3 is CSVVRGQLNTEAFF. CDR3 in DNA: TGCAGCGTTGTCCGCGGACAGCTGAACACTGAAGCTTTCTTT.

This chain uses TRBV19 with TRBJ1-4, with D possibly matching TRBD1 (5 bases). CDR1 is LNHDA, CDR2 SQIVND, per germline (reference sequence). The CDR3 extends over 13 amino acids. Trimming left V 7 bases short and J 8 bases short, with 14 bases between. The CDR3 nucleotides are TGTGCCAGTACGAGGCAGCGGGGGGAAAAACTGTTTTTT. Its translation is CASTRQRGEKLFF.

J is TRBJ1-2 and V is TRBV7-9; 9 bases agree with TRBD1. Trimming cost V 5 bases and J 6 bases; bases outside gene matches: 13. Germline V gives CDR1 SEHNR, CDR2 FQNEAQ (reference sequence). This CDR3 spans 16 amino acids. CDR3 DNA: TGTGCCAGCAGCCGGAGTAGGGACAGGGAAAAGGATGGCTACACCTTC. Translated: CASSRSRDREKDGYTF.

This clone appeared a few times. This rearrangement joins TRBV6-5 to TRBJ2-7, with D tentatively TRBD1 (5 bases). CDR1 is MNHEY, CDR2 SVGAGI, per germline. The CDR3 has 14 amino acids. V lost 5 bases and J 12 bases, leaving 23 bases between the germline ends. Here the CDR3 reads CASSESAAVNGAYF. As DNA, the CDR3 is TGTGCCAGCAGTGAATCCGCAGCAGTCAATGGGGCGTACTTC.